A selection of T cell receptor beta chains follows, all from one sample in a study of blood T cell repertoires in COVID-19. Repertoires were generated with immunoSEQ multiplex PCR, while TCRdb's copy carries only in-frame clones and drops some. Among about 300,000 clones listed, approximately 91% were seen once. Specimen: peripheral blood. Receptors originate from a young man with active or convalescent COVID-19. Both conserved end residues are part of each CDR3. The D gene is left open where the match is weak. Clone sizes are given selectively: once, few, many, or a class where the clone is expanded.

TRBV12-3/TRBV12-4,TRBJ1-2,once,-,CASSLYGGGGYTF,TGTGCCAGCAGTTTATACGGGGGAGGTGGCTACACCTTC
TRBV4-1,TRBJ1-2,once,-,CASSQVGGRGRYGYTF,TGCGCCAGCAGCCAAGTTGGGGGTCGGGGGAGATATGGCTACACCTTC
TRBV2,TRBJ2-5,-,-,CASAAGAEETQYF,TGTGCCAGCGCTGCAGGGGCAGAGGAGACCCAGTACTTC
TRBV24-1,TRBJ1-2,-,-,CATSDQDSSYGYTF,TGTGCCACCAGTGACCAAGACAGTTCCTATGGCTACACCTTC
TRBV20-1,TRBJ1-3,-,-,CSASTGSGNTIYF,TGCAGTGCTAGTACAGGTTCTGGAAACACCATATATTTT
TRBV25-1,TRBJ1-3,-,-,CASSGGTRVSGNTIYF,TGTGCCAGCAGTGGCGGAACGAGGGTCTCTGGAAACACCATATATTTT
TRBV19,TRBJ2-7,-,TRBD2,CASSSIWTSGGHLSYEQYF,TGTGCCAGTAGTTCAATATGGACTAGCGGGGGGCACCTTTCTTACGAGCAGTACTTC
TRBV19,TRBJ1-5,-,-,CASSIDRGVNQPQHF,TGTGCCAGTAGTATAGACAGGGGCGTCAATCAGCCCCAGCATTTT
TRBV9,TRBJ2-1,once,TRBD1,CASSARQGGNNEQFF,TGTGCCAGCAGCGCGCGACAGGGTGGGAACAATGAGCAGTTCTTC
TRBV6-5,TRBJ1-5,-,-,CASSYSSDGFNQPQHF,TGTGCCAGCAGTTACTCCAGTGATGGTTTCAATCAGCCCCAGCATTTT
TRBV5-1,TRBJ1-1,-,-,CASSSQTGPEAEAFF,TGCGCCAGCAGCTCTCAGACCGGACCGGAGGCTGAAGCTTTCTTT
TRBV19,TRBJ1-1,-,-,CASSAHGGRTEAFF,TGTGCCAGTAGTGCCCACGGGGGTCGGACTGAAGCTTTCTTT
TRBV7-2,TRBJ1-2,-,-,CASSSTGSYGYTF,TGTGCCAGCAGCTCAACAGGAAGCTATGGCTACACCTTC
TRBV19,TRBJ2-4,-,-,CASRTPGGPEDKNIQYF,TGTGCCAGTAGGACCCCAGGGGGGCCGGAGGACAAAAACATTCAGTACTTC
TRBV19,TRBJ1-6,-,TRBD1,CASSIDRGTGDNSPLHF,TGTGCCAGTAGTATAGATCGAGGGACAGGAGATAATTCACCCCTCCACTTT
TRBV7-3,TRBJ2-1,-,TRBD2,CASSLSRGGSYNEQFF,TGTGCCAGCAGCTTAAGCCGCGGGGGTTCCTACAATGAGCAGTTCTTC
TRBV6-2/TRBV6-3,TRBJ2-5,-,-,CASSSTRDWRGETQYF,TGTGCCAGCAGTTCCACCCGGGACTGGCGGGGCGAGACCCAGTACTTC
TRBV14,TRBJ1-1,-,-,CASSQGSGGAEAFF,TGTGCCAGCAGCCAAGGGTCGGGCGGGGCTGAAGCTTTCTTT
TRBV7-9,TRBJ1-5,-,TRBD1,CASSTTGGANQPQHF,TGTGCCAGCAGCACAACAGGGGGGGCCAATCAGCCCCAGCATTTT
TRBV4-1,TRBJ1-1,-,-,CASSQDAGEAFF,TGCGCCAGCAGCCAAGATGCGGGTGAAGCTTTCTTT
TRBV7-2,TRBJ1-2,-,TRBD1,CASSQGTGSYGYTF,TGTGCCAGCAGCCAAGGGACAGGCAGTTATGGCTACACCTTC
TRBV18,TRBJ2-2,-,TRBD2,CASSPPRGDGELFF,TGTGCCAGCTCGCCCCCCCGGGGGGACGGGGAGCTGTTTTTT
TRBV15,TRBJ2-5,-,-,CATSRELNIVQETQYF,TGTGCCACCAGCAGAGAACTAAACATCGTACAAGAGACCCAGTACTTC
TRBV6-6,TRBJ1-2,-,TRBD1,CASSYRADREKGYTF,TGTGCCAGCAGTTATCGGGCCGACAGGGAGAAGGGCTACACCTTC
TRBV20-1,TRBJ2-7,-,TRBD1,CSASRDSYSYEQYF,TGCAGTGCTAGTCGGGACAGTTACTCCTACGAGCAGTACTTC
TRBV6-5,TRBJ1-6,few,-,CASTAGNDSPLHF,TGTGCCAGCACGGCGGGTAATGATTCACCCCTCCACTTT
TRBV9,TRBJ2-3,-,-,CASSGDSSTDTQYF,TGTGCCAGCAGCGGAGACTCAAGCACAGATACGCAGTATTTT
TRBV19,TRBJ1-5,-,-,CASSISAGVQSQPQHF,TGTGCCAGTAGTATATCAGCAGGGGTGCAGAGCCAGCCCCAGCATTTT
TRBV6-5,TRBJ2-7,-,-,CASSYSGTVAYEQYF,TGTGCCAGCAGTTACTCAGGGACTGTCGCCTACGAGCAGTACTTC
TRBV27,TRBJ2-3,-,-,CASSLSGGAGTDTQYF,TGTGCCAGCAGTTTATCGGGTGGGGCGGGGACAGATACGCAGTATTTT
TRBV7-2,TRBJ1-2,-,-,CASSLTASGYTF,TGTGCCAGCAGCTTGACAGCATCTGGCTACACCTTC
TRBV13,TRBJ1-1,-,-,CASSERGFGTEAFF,TGTGCCAGCAGCGAGAGGGGGTTTGGCACTGAAGCTTTCTTT
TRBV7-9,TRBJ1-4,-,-,CASSSSGDTHEKLFF,TGTGCCAGCAGCTCATCAGGGGATACCCATGAAAAACTGTTTTTT
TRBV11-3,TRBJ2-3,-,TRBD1,CASSSGTAPDTQYF,TGTGCCAGCAGCTCCGGGACAGCCCCAGATACGCAGTATTTT
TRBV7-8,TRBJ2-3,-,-,CASRARLVTDTQYF,TGTGCCAGCAGGGCTCGACTAGTCACAGATACGCAGTATTTT
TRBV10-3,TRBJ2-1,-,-,CAISDQEGFNEQFF,TGTGCCATCAGTGACCAGGAGGGATTCAATGAGCAGTTCTTC
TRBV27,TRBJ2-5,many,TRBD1,CASSFNRGQETQYF,TGTGCCAGCAGTTTCAACAGGGGGCAAGAGACCCAGTACTTC
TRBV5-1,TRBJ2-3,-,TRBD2,CASSPKSGGATDTQYF,TGCGCCAGCAGCCCAAAAAGCGGGGGGGCCACAGATACGCAGTATTTT
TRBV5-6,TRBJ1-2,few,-,CASSLLANYGYTF,TGTGCCAGCAGCTTGCTTGCTAACTATGGCTACACCTTC
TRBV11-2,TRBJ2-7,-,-,CASSSLTGDPYEQYF,TGTGCCAGCAGCTCTCTGACAGGTGACCCCTACGAGCAGTACTTC
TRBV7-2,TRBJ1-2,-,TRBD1,CASSSHPTGTYGYTF,TGTGCCAGCAGCTCTCACCCGACAGGGACCTATGGCTACACCTTC
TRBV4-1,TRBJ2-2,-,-,CASSPSVGARTGELFF,TGCGCCAGCAGCCCAAGCGTAGGGGCGAGAACCGGGGAGCTGTTTTTT
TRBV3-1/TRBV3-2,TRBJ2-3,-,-,CASSPPGTDTQYF,TGTGCCAGCAGTCCGCCGGGGACAGATACGCAGTATTTT
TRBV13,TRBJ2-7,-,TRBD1,CASSSGDRPYEQYF,TGTGCCAGCAGCAGTGGGGACAGGCCCTACGAGCAGTACTTC
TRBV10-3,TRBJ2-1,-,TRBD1,CAITEGDRGNNEQFF,TGTGCCATCACGGAAGGGGACAGGGGTAATAATGAGCAGTTCTTC
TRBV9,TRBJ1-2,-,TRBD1,CASTNYPGQSNYGYTF,TGTGCCAGCACCAACTACCCGGGACAGTCTAACTATGGCTACACCTTC
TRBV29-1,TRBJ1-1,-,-,CSVEEGFVNTEAFF,TGCAGCGTTGAGGAGGGGTTTGTGAACACTGAAGCTTTCTTT
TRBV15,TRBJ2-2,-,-,CATSRDRFSITGELFF,TGTGCCACCAGCAGAGATCGTTTCAGTATCACCGGGGAGCTGTTTTTT
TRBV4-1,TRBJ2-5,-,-,CASSQVARETQYF,TGCGCCAGCAGCCAAGTTGCCAGGGAGACCCAGTACTTC
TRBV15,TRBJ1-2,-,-,CATSRDRGAGGYTF,TGTGCCACCAGCAGAGATCGTGGGGCTGGTGGCTACACCTTC
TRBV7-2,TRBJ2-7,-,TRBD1,CASSLPGTGGAGYEQYF,TGTGCCAGCAGCTTGCCCGGGACAGGGGGCGCGGGTTACGAGCAGTACTTC
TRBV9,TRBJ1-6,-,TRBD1,CASSVAGGRSPLHF,TGTGCCAGCAGCGTAGCAGGGGGCCGCTCACCCCTCCACTTT
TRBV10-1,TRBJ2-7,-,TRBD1,CASSEYRGTYPYEQYF,TGCGCCAGCAGTGAATACAGGGGAACGTATCCCTACGAGCAGTACTTC
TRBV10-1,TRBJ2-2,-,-,CASSEEDQGFTGELFF,TGCGCCAGCAGTGAGGAAGATCAGGGTTTCACCGGGGAGCTGTTTTTT
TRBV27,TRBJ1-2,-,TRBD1,CASTGQGSGYGYTF,TGTGCCAGCACCGGACAGGGCTCAGGCTATGGCTACACCTTC
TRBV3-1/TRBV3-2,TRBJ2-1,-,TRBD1,CASSQDWGQSYNEQFF,TGTGCCAGCAGCCAAGATTGGGGACAGTCCTACAATGAGCAGTTCTTC
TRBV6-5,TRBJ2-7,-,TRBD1,CASSTDRASSYEQYF,TGTGCCAGCAGTACCGACAGGGCCTCCTCCTACGAGCAGTACTTC
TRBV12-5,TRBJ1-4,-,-,CASGTPDSLEKLFF,TGTGCTAGTGGCACCCCCGACTCCCTGGAAAAACTGTTTTTT